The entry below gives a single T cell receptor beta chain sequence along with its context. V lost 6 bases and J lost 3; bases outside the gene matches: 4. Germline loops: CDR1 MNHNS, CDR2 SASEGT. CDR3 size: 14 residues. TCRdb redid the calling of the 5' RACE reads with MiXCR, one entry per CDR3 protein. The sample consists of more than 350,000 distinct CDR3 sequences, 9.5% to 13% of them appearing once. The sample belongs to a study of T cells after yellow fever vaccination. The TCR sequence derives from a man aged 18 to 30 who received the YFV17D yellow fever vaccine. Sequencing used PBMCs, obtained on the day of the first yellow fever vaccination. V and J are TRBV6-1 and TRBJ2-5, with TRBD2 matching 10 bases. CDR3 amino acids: CASRIAGGEETQYF. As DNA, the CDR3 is TGTGCCAGCAGGATAGCGGGGGGCGAAGAGACCCAGTACTTC.